What follows is one T cell receptor (beta chain) and its context. This record belongs to a study of blood T cell repertoires in COVID-19. Method: immunoSEQ multiplex PCR; TCRdb's copy keeps in-frame clones and lacks some. Among about 200,000 clones listed, around 90% were seen once. Recruits, aged about 18 to 100 years, lived in some 25 US areas. V trimming: 1 base; J trimming: 5 bases; junction bases outside the gene matches: 4. The CDR3 sequence is 15 residues long. Germline V gives CDR1 SEHNR, CDR2 FQNEAQ (reference sequence). This chain links TRBV7-9 with TRBJ1-4, with TRBD1 identical over 7 bases. Sequencing was performed on PBMCs or T cells enriched from blood (not recorded which). The receptor was isolated from a man younger than 40 who had recovered from COVID-19. The CDR3 DNA sequence: TGTGCCAGCAGCTTAGTCCTACAGGGGAATGAAAAACTGTTTTTT. The encoded protein is CASSLVLQGNEKLFF.